The 4 T cell receptor beta chains listed next were all sequenced from one sample in a study of CD4 T cells in lung cancer. Generated by immunoSEQ multiplex PCR, the TCRdb table keeps only in-frame clones and is missing some. The data show roughly 9,800 clones, roughly three fifths seen once. This lung tissue lay as far as possible from the tumor, at least 3 cm away. The specimen sequenced was normal lung tissue taken away from the tumor. The receptors here all came from a man in his fifties or sixties with non-small cell lung cancer.

The rearrangement joins TRBV2 to TRBJ2-4; D may be TRBD2 (5 bases). V was pared by 7 bases and J by 0 bases, with 10 bases between. The CDR3 runs 14 residues. Germline-derived CDR1 and CDR2 are SNHLY and FYNNEI. The DNA for the CDR3 is TGTGCCAGCAAAGGTGGACTAGCCAAAAACATTCAGTACTTC. It is translated as CASKGGLAKNIQYF. Combining the CDR3 with reference TRBV2 and TRBJ2-4 gives the whole variable domain EPEVTQTPSHQVTQMGQEVILRCVPISNHLYFYWYRQILGQKVEFLVSFYNNEISEKSEIFDDQFSVERPDGSNFTLKIRSTKLEDSAMYFCASKGGLAKNIQYFGAGTRLSVL.

The genes are TRBV7-9 and TRBJ2-7; possible D gene TRBD2, 5 bases. CDR3 length: 14 residues. Germline V CDR1 and CDR2: SEHNR, FQNEAQ (reference sequence). Trimming took off 4 bases at V and 2 bases at J, with 12 bases between the two ends. The CDR3 reads CASSSVRAAYEQYF. CDR3 DNA sequence: TGTGCCAGCAGCTCTGTGAGGGCCGCCTACGAGCAGTACTTC.

For the CDR3, the DNA is TGTGCCACCAGCGGGGTGGCCGGGACAGGTGGTACTGAAGCTTTCTTT. Translation: CATSGVAGTGGTEAFF. The rearrangement joins TRBV15 to TRBJ1-1, with 8 bases fitting TRBD1. This CDR3 spans 16 amino acids. Germline V gives CDR1 LNHNV, CDR2 YYDKDF (reference sequence). After removal of 5 bases from V and 5 bases from J, the junction contained 13 bases not matched to a gene.

This chain connects TRBV30 to TRBJ1-1, with TRBD1 as a possible D gene (5 bases). Trimming shortened V by 2 bases and J by 1 base, and 11 bases separated the two germline ends. CDR1 and CDR2 (germline): GTSNPN, SVGIG (reference sequence). CDR3 length: 14 residues. This CDR3 is CAWSFGQWNTEAFF. CDR3 DNA: TGTGCCTGGAGTTTCGGACAATGGAACACTGAAGCTTTCTTT.